These 14 T cell receptor beta chains came from one sample sequenced in a study of blood T cell repertoires in COVID-19. Profiled with immunoSEQ multiplex PCR; TCRdb holds only in-frame clones, not every one. The sample yields roughly 300,000 clones, over 75% seen once. The source material was peripheral blood. The source of these receptors is a woman aged 30 to 39 with COVID-19, enrolled during active disease.

A single count supports this clone. The rearrangement links TRBV19 to TRBJ1-1; D unclear. The CDR3 is 16 amino acids. The germline V gene encodes CDR1 LNHDA and CDR2 SQIVND (reference sequence). The V end was cut by 5 bases, the J end by 0 bases, with 16 bases between. The DNA of the CDR3 is TGTGCCAGTAGTCCCCCCAGTACCGTCCTGAACACTGAAGCTTTCTTT. This codes for CASSPPSTVLNTEAFF.

The chain uses TRBV2 and TRBJ2-2; D is possibly TRBD2 (5 bases). The V and J ends lost 5 bases and 7 bases respectively, with 11 bases between them. This CDR3 comprises 13 residues. CDR1 and CDR2 (germline): SNHLY, FYNNEI. The CDR3 here is CASSKRGIGELFF. Here the CDR3 DNA reads TGTGCCAGCAGTAAACGGGGAATCGGGGAGCTGTTTTTT.

The rearrangement links TRBV9 to TRBJ2-7, with TRBD2 matching over 8 bases. Germline CDR1 and CDR2: SGDLS and YYNGEE. The CDR3 contains 14 residues. V lost 4 bases, J lost 1 base, and 4 bases stayed unmatched. CDR3 sequence (DNA): TGTGCCAGCAGCCGGGGGGGAGTTTCCTACGAGCAGTACTTC. Residues: CASSRGGVSYEQYF. The full variable domain, its missing parts supplied by reference TRBV9 and TRBJ2-7, is DSGVTQTPKHLITATGQRVTLRCSPRSGDLSVYWYQQSLDQGLQFLIQYYNGEERAKGNILERFSAQQFPDLHSELNLSSLELGDSALYFCASSRGGVSYEQYFGPGTRLTVT.

The chain is built from TRBV28 and TRBJ1-1; 7 bases fit TRBD1. This CDR3 comprises 15 residues. CDR1 MDHEN and CDR2 SYDVKM come from the germline V gene. The V gene end was trimmed by 3 bases and the J gene end by 2 bases; junction bases not matched to a gene: 6. The CDR3 region has the DNA TGTGCCAGCAGTTTTTCGGGACAGAGAAACACTGAAGCTTTCTTT. Translating gives CASSFSGQRNTEAFF. Looking up the rest from reference TRBV28 and TRBJ1-1 gives the full variable domain: DVKVTQSSRYLVKRTGEKVFLECVQDMDHENMFWYRQDPGLGLRLIYFSYDVKMKEKGDIPEGYSVSREKKERFSLILESASTNQTSMYLCASSFSGQRNTEAFFGQGTRLTVV.

The rearrangement links TRBV6-2 or TRBV6-3 to TRBJ2-7; TRBD1 matches at 8 bases. The CDR3 is 15 residues long. Losses at the gene ends were 2 bases for V and 0 bases for J; bases not matched to a gene: 3. Germline values: CDR1 MNHEY, CDR2 SVGEGT. The CDR3 spells CASSYRTGPSYEQYF. For the CDR3, the DNA is TGTGCCAGCAGTTACCGGACAGGGCCCTCCTACGAGCAGTACTTC.

The chain has TRBV12-3 or TRBV12-4 and TRBJ2-1, with unresolved D. This CDR3 is built from 13 residues. Trimming shortened V by 3 bases and J by 1 base, and 4 bases separated the two germline ends. CDR3 DNA sequence: TGTGCCAGCAGTTTGAGTTCCTACAATGAGCAGTTCTTC. Amino acids: CASSLSSYNEQFF.

The J gene is TRBJ1-4, the V gene TRBV11-2; D is perhaps TRBD1 (5 bases). CDR3 length: 14 amino acids. From germline, CDR1 is SGHAT and CDR2 FQNNGV. V lost 1 base and J 10 bases, leaving 13 bases between the germline ends. The CDR3 loop reads CASSLAGVRGKLFF. CDR3 DNA: TGTGCCAGCAGCTTAGCGGGGGTTCGTGGAAAACTGTTTTTT.

J is TRBJ1-2 and V is TRBV6-5; D is perhaps TRBD1 (6 bases). With 11 bases removed from V and 6 bases from J, the gap between germline ends came to 13 bases. The CDR3 is 11 residues long. The germline gives CDR1 MNHEY, CDR2 SVGAGI. CDR3 DNA: TGTGCCGCCTGGGGGCTAGATGGCTACACCTTC. Translated: CAAWGLDGYTF.

The chain joins TRBV7-9 to TRBJ1-4, with D possibly being TRBD1 (5 bases). The CDR3 consists of 15 residues. The germline V gene encodes CDR1 SEHNR and CDR2 FQNEAQ (reference sequence). V lost 5 bases and J lost 0, with 10 bases in between. In DNA, the CDR3 is TGTGCCAGCAGCGCGCCAGGGACAACTAATGAAAAACTGTTTTTT. Protein: CASSAPGTTNEKLFF.

The table lists this clone with a few counts. This sequence joins TRBV19 and TRBJ1-1; weak D call: TRBD1 (5 bases). Germline CDR1 is LNHDA and CDR2 is SQIVND (reference sequence). The CDR3 totals 14 residues. V was shortened by 5 bases and J by 0 bases, with 10 bases between the two germline ends. The CDR3 bases are TGTGCCAGTAGTGACACCAGGGTGAACACTGAAGCTTTCTTT. Amino acids: CASSDTRVNTEAFF.

The chain carries TRBV3-1 (or the pseudogene TRBV3-2) and TRBJ2-3; TRBD2 agrees at 11 bases. The trim removed 0 bases at V and 5 bases at J, leaving 7 bases unmatched. Germline V CDR1 and CDR2: LGHDT, YNNKEL (reference sequence). This CDR3 is built from 17 residues. CDR3 sequence (DNA): TGTGCCAGCAGCCAAGATGTAGCGGGAGGGCCGAAAGATACGCAGTATTTT. Translated, it gives CASSQDVAGGPKDTQYF.

CDR3 residues: CASSKCGNQPQHF. In DNA, the CDR3 is TGTGCCAGCAGCAAATGCGGCAATCAGCCCCAGCATTTT. This chain uses TRBV21-1 with TRBJ1-5. TRBV21-1 is flagged as a pseudogene. This CDR3 comprises 13 residues.

This rearrangement joins TRBV3-1 (or the pseudogene TRBV3-2) to TRBJ1-2; TRBD1 matches at 10 bases. V lost 6 bases and J lost 7; bases outside the gene matches: 8. This CDR3 has 14 amino acids. Germline CDR1 is LGHDT and CDR2 is YNNKEL (reference sequence). The CDR3 nucleotides read TGTGCCAGCAGTGAAGGACAGGGGGTGGGTGGCTACACCTTC. Translating gives CASSEGQGVGGYTF.

The CDR3 nucleotides read TGTGCCAGCAGCTTAACACAGGACAACACTGAAGCTTTCTTT. It yields the protein CASSLTQDNTEAFF. V usage is TRBV7-2 and J usage is TRBJ1-1; perhaps TRBD1 as D (5 bases). CDR1 is SGHTA, CDR2 FQGNSA, per germline. The CDR3 runs 14 residues. The V and J ends lost 2 bases and 2 bases respectively, with 9 bases between them.